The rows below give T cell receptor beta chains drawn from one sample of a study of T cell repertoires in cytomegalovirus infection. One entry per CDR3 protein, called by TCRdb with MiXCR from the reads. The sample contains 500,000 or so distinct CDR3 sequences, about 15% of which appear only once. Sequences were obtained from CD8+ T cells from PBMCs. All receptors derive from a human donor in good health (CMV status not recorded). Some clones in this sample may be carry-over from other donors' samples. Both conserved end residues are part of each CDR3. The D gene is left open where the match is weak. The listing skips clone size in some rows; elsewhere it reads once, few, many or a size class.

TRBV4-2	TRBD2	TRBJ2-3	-	TGTGCCAGCAGGACGACTAGCGGGAGGGACACAGATACGCAGTATTTT	CASRTTSGRDTDTQYF
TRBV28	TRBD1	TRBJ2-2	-	TGTGCCAGCAGCCCGACAGGGGCCCTGCACACCGGGGAGCTGTTTTTT	CASSPTGALHTGELFF
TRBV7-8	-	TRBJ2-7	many	TGTGCCAGCAGCTTAGCCCCAGACAACTACGAGCAGTACTTC	CASSLAPDNYEQYF
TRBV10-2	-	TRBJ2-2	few	TGCGCCAGCAGACGGGACACCGGGGAGCTGTTTTTT	CASRRDTGELFF
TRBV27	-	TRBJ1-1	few	TGTGCCAGCCGGGGACATGACATTGGAGTCACTGAAGCTTTCTTT	CASRGHDIGVTEAFF
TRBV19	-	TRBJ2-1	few	TGTGCCAGCGAAGGACCCCCTTACAATGAGCAGTTCTTC	CASEGPPYNEQFF
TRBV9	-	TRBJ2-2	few	TGTGCCAGCAGCGTTGAAAGCGGGCTACCCCGCCCCGGGGAGCTGTTTTTT	CASSVESGLPRPGELFF
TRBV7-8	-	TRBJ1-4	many	TGTGCCAGCAGCTTAAGGCAGGGGCCAAGAACTAATGAAAAACTGTTTTTT	CASSLRQGPRTNEKLFF
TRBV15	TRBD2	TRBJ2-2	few	TGTGCCACCCGACTAGCGGGGTACACCGGGGAGCTGTTTTTT	CATRLAGYTGELFF
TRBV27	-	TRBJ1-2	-	TGTGCCAGCAGTCCAAGGGGGGGGTCGGACTATGGCTACACCTTC	CASSPRGGSDYGYTF
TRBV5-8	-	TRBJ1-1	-	TGTGCCAGCAGCTTGGTGGCGGGCAGCGACACTGAAGCTTTCTTT	CASSLVAGSDTEAFF
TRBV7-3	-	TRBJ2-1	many	TGTGCCAGCAGCCCGCAGTCGGCCCACAATGAGCAGTTCTTC	CASSPQSAHNEQFF
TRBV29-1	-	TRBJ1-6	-	TGCAGCGTACCCCCCCCGGGGTCGAGGAATTCACCCCTCCACTTT	CSVPPPGSRNSPLHF
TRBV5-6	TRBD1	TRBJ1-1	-	TGTGCCAGCAGCTTCGGGACAGGGGACCCTGAAGCTTTCTTT	CASSFGTGDPEAFF
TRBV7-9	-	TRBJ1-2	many	TGTGCCAGCAGCTTAGAGGGTCAGGGAGGTGGCTACACCTTC	CASSLEGQGGGYTF
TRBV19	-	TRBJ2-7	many	TGTGCCAGTAGTATAGCGGAGGGAACGTACGAGCAGTACTTC	CASSIAEGTYEQYF
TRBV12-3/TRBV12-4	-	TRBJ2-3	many	TGTGCCAGCAGCCCGCTGGTGTCAGATACGCAGTATTTT	CASSPLVSDTQYF
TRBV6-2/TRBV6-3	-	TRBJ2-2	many	TGTGCCAGCACAGGCGGGGAGGACACCGGGGAGCTGTTTTTT	CASTGGEDTGELFF
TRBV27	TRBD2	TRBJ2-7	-	TGTGCCTGCGGCACTAGCGGGAGTGCCGAGCAGTACTTC	CACGTSGSAEQYF
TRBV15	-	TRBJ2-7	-	TGTGCCACCAGCAGAGTTATCCCCTACGAGCAGTACTTC	CATSRVIPYEQYF
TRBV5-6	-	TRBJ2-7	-	TGTGCCAGCAGCTTGGCATACTCCTACGAGCAGTACTTC	CASSLAYSYEQYF
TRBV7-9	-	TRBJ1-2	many	TGTGCCAGCAGCCCGCCCGATTTAAATGGGGGCTACACCTTC	CASSPPDLNGGYTF
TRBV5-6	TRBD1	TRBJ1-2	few	TGTGCCAGCAGCTTGGGGGACAGGGCCAGGGATGGCTACACCTTC	CASSLGDRARDGYTF
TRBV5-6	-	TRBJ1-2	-	TGTGCCAGCAGCTCGCCGGAAAACTATGGCTACACCTTC	CASSSPENYGYTF
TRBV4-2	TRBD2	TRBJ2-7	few	TGTGCCAGCAGCCAACCCGGCGGGAGCTCCTACGAGCAGTACTTC	CASSQPGGSSYEQYF
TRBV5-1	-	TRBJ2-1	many	TGCGCCAGCTCCGCAGGCCCCGCTACCTACAATGAGCAGTTCTTC	CASSAGPATYNEQFF